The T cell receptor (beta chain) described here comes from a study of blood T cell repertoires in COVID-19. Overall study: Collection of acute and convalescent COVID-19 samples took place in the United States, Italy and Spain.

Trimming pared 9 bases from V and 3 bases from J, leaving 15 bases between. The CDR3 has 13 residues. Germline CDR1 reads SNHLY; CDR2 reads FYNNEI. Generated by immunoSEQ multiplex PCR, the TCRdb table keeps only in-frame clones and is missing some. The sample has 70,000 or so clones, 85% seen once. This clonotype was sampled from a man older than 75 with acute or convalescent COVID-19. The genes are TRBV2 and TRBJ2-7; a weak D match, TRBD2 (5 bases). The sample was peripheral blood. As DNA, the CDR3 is TGTGCCAGTGAGCGGTATGGGTTCTACGAGCAGTACTTC. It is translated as CASERYGFYEQYF.